The next 4 T cell receptor beta chains were all read from a single sample in a study of CD8 T cells in Susac syndrome. The authors reverse transcribed 0.5 to 1 ug RNA with random hexamers. TCRdb processed the immunoSEQ multiplex PCR reads anew with MiXCR; each CDR3 protein has one entry. The data show over 150,000 distinct CDR3 sequences, with roughly 96% seen just once and approximately 0.093% held by the top ten. Sequenced material: CD4+ T cells from PBMCs. These receptors all come from a human donor with multiple sclerosis.

CDR3: CSVSRGRWNTEAFF. The CDR3 nucleotides read TGCAGCGTCTCCCGGGGGCGGTGGAACACTGAAGCTTTCTTT. This rearrangement joins TRBV29-1 to TRBJ1-1; D is possibly TRBD1 (6 bases). With 6 bases removed from V and 1 base from J, the gap between germline ends came to 15 bases. This CDR3 has 14 amino acids. Per the germline V gene, CDR1 is SQVTM and CDR2 is ANQGSEA.

CDR3 sequence: CASSHQGGADTQYF. For the CDR3, the DNA is TGTGCCAGCAGCCATCAGGGGGGCGCAGATACGCAGTATTTT. The chain employs TRBV27 and TRBJ2-3; D possibly corresponds to TRBD1 (7 bases). V was cut by 6 bases and J by 4 bases, with 14 bases left in between. This CDR3 has 14 residues. Germline CDR1 and CDR2: MNHEY and SMNVEV (reference sequence).

V gene TRBV30 combines with J gene TRBJ2-4, with D perhaps matching TRBD2 (6 bases). Trimming took 5 bases from V and 0 from J, leaving 14 bases between them. The CDR3 covers 15 residues. Germline V gene sequence: CDR1 GTSNPN, CDR2 SVGIG (reference sequence). The CDR3 sequence: CAWGGVESAKNIQYF. The CDR3 region has the DNA TGTGCCTGGGGAGGGGTGGAGTCAGCCAAAAACATTCAGTACTTC.

The rearrangement joins TRBV3-1 to TRBJ2-1; D may be TRBD1 (6 bases). Germline values: CDR1 LGHDT, CDR2 YNNKEL (reference sequence). Trimming took off 3 bases at V and 8 bases at J, with 20 bases between the two ends. This CDR3 is built from 16 residues. The CDR3 DNA reads TGTGCCAGCAGCCACCTATTACGGGACAAGGCGGATGAGCAGTTCTTC. This codes for CASSHLLRDKADEQFF.